The following is a TCR beta chain sequence with its context. Germline CDR1 and CDR2: KGHSH and LQKENI. The V end lost 1 base, the J end lost 0 bases, and 15 bases lay between the germline ends. This CDR3 has 18 residues. This record comes from a study of blood T cell repertoires in COVID-19. Study in general: Nucleic acid was either cDNA or gDNA, and it came from T cells, B-cell-depleted T cells, or PBMCs.

This study enrolled people aged about 18 to 90 from approximately 25 US geographic areas. Authors' processing steps: Amplified reference gene primers provided the basis for estimating nucleated cell counts. The data were produced by immunoSEQ multiplex PCR, yet TCRdb's version contains in-frame clones alone and is incomplete. V and J calls and clone size are those listed in that table; D and trimming were worked out from the DNA. Of roughly 380,000 clones in the sample, more than 70% were seen once. The chain uses TRBV18 and TRBJ2-2, with D possibly being TRBD2 (5 bases). Sequences were obtained from PBMCs or T cells enriched from blood (not recorded which). The clonotype was recovered from a woman in her 30s who had been exposed to COVID-19. The CDR3 sequence is CASSPRRVRGSNTGELFF. The CDR3, as DNA: TGTGCCAGCTCACCACGGAGAGTACGGGGATCGAACACCGGGGAGCTGTTTTTT.